This T cell receptor (beta chain) stems from a study of blood T cell repertoires in COVID-19. Across the whole study: PBMCs, B-cell-depleted T cells, or T cells were the source of the cDNA or gDNA that made up the material.

The CDR3 is made up of 17 amino acids. Germline CDR1 and CDR2: KGHSH and LQKENI. J was trimmed by 0 bases and V by 2 bases; bases with no gene match: 10. Libraries were prepared by immunoSEQ multiplex PCR; TCRdb keeps only in-frame clonotypes and omits some of them. The table shows hundreds of thousands of clones, with around 86% occurring only once. Participants spanned ages roughly 18 to 95 years and resided in 24 US areas. The receptor's source is a man aged 30 to 45 who had recovered from COVID-19. Sequencing was done on a sample of PBMCs or T cells enriched from blood (not recorded which). The chain recombines TRBV18 with TRBJ2-7, with 7 bases aligning to TRBD1. CDR3 in DNA: TGTGCCAGCTCACCAGGGGTGGGCAGGGGGAACTCCTACGAGCAGTACTTC. Translated: CASSPGVGRGNSYEQYF.